These T cell receptor beta chains were read from a single sample in a study of blood T cell repertoires in COVID-19. Here immunoSEQ multiplex PCR was the method, and the copy in TCRdb shows in-frame clones only, minus some. The sample consists of roughly 32,000 clones, 80% to 95% of them appearing once. Sample: peripheral blood. The receptor source for this set is a man between 65 and 79 years old with active or convalescent COVID-19. CDR3s include the opening cysteine and the closing phenylalanine or tryptophan. A D gene is named only where the DNA matches it firmly. Some rows have no size entry. The others give once, few or many, or a class for an expanded clone.

TRBJ2-5 TRBD2 TRBV5-1 NA CASSLAPGTSKETQYF TGCGCCAGCAGCTTGGCCCCCGGGACTAGCAAAGAGACCCAGTACTTC
TRBJ1-1 NA TRBV19 NA CASSMVRDTLNTEAFF TGTGCCAGTAGTATGGTTAGGGACACATTGAACACTGAAGCTTTCTTT
TRBJ1-6 NA TRBV11-2 NA CASTLGTHVSYNSPLHF TGTGCCAGCACACTAGGCACTCACGTCTCCTATAATTCACCCCTCCACTTT
TRBJ1-2 TRBD1 TRBV5-4 few CASGTGITYGYTF TGTGCCAGCGGGACAGGGATCACCTATGGCTACACCTTC
TRBJ2-5 TRBD1 TRBV28 NA CASRNPARGSLETQYF TGTGCCAGCAGAAATCCGGCCAGGGGGAGTTTAGAGACCCAGTACTTC
TRBJ1-5 NA TRBV28 NA CASGLGLSRVRQPQHF TGTGCCAGCGGTCTTGGGCTTTCCAGGGTTCGCCAGCCCCAGCATTTT
TRBJ1-1 NA TRBV19 NA CASTPFGQLANTEAFF TGTGCCAGTACCCCGTTCGGACAGTTAGCGAACACTGAAGCTTTCTTT
TRBJ2-3 NA TRBV9 NA CASSLGGQGPDTQYF TGTGCCAGCAGTCTCGGCGGTCAGGGGCCAGATACGCAGTATTTT
TRBJ1-5 NA TRBV19 once CASSIVSLRPQHF TGTGCCAGTAGTATAGTCTCCCTACGGCCCCAGCATTTT
TRBJ2-2 NA TRBV12-5 NA CASGLVAGGGELFF TGTGCTAGTGGTTTGGTAGCGGGCGGCGGGGAGCTGTTTTTT
TRBJ2-6 NA TRBV5-4 once CASSFGGRANVLTF TGTGCCAGCAGCTTCGGGGGGCGGGCCAACGTCCTGACTTTC
TRBJ1-1 TRBD1 TRBV18 once CASSPTGGDTEAFF TGTGCCAGCTCACCGACAGGGGGGGACACTGAAGCTTTCTTT
TRBJ2-3 TRBD1 TRBV5-1 NA CASSRTGEADTQYF TGCGCCAGCAGCAGAACAGGGGAAGCGGATACGCAGTATTTT
TRBJ2-5 TRBD2 TRBV7-2 once CASSLQSGGARETQYF TGTGCCAGCAGCTTACAAAGCGGGGGGGCACGGGAGACCCAGTACTTC